What follows are 20 T cell receptor beta chains derived from one specimen sequenced in a study of spatial heterogeneity in lung cancer (dated by TCRdb to between 2017 and 2020). The time point label, as the study defines it: sample taken at primary tumor resection. Without any cell sorting, TCR sequencing was performed on whole RNA extracted either from tumor and nontumor lung tissue or from cryopreserved PBMC samples. The method behind the library was 5' RACE. Sequencing took place on a NextSeq 500. Through fastp at Q25 and MiXCR, TCRdb rebuilt clones from the public reads, retaining in-frame beta chains. Here each entry gathers all rows of one CDR3 protein and keeps the most common genes and DNA. The sample table records around 11,000 distinct CDR3 sequences; around 3.5% of these occur just once. Of the sample, around 50% falls within the top ten clones. Specimen: PBMCs, collected at surgery. The receptors come from a female donor with early-stage non-small cell lung cancer.

This clonotype appeared many times. Because this beta chain is a stray read in a library intended to capture alpha chains, its abundance should not be given much weight. The rearrangement joins TRBV20-1 to TRBJ2-5; unclear D gene. The CDR3 is 15 amino acids. Germline V gene sequence: CDR1 DFQATT, CDR2 SNEGSKA (reference sequence). With 4 bases removed from V and 5 bases from J, the gap between germline ends came to 20 bases. CDR3 bases: TGCAGTGCTAAAGGCGGAGATAAGTGCAAGGAGACCCAGTACTTC. This translates into CSAKGGDKCKETQYF.

This clonotype was seen a few times. This beta chain appears as a stray read in a library generated for alpha chains; its size is not informative. The V gene is TRBV7-9, the J gene TRBJ2-7; 8 nucleotides align to TRBD2. The V gene's germline CDR1 is SEHNR and CDR2 FQNEAQ (reference sequence). V lost 0 bases, J lost 0 bases, and 4 bases stayed unmatched. This CDR3 has 16 amino acids. The CDR3 region has the DNA TGTGCCAGCAGCTTAGCGCTAGCGGGCAACTCCTACGAGCAGTACTTC. The encoded protein is CASSLALAGNSYEQYF.

This clonotype was detected ten times or more. Within a library made for alpha chains, this beta chain is off target, and its count is uninformative. The rearrangement links TRBV2 to TRBJ1-2; no definite D call. The CDR3 covers 14 residues. Per germline, CDR1 SNHLY and CDR2 FYNNEI. The V end lost 1 base, the J end lost 5 bases, and 11 bases lay between the germline ends. The CDR3 region is CASSEEGIGYGYTF. CDR3 bases: TGTGCCAGCAGTGAAGAAGGGATCGGGTATGGCTACACCTTC.

This clonotype is categorized as medium-sized. This beta chain is a stray sequence in a library constructed for alpha chains; its clone size is not meaningful. V usage is TRBV29-1 and J usage is TRBJ2-2, with 11 bases identical to TRBD2. The CDR3 length is 16 residues. Germline V gene lookup returns CDR1 SQVTM and CDR2 ANQGSEA. The junction had 4 bases not matched to a gene; V was cut back by 3 bases and J by 1 base. The CDR3 here is CSVDTGLAGNTGELFF. The CDR3 bases are TGCAGCGTTGATACAGGACTAGCGGGGAACACCGGGGAGCTGTTTTTT.

This clonotype has ten or more counts. Within a library made for alpha chains, this beta chain is off target, and its count is uninformative. The V and J genes are TRBV3-1 and TRBJ1-1; D may be TRBD1 (6 bases). V dropped 2 bases and J dropped 7 bases, with 8 bases sitting between them. This CDR3 comprises 12 residues. CDR1 is LGHDT and CDR2 is YNNKEL in the germline V gene (reference sequence). The CDR3: CASSQTGSEAFF. For the CDR3, the DNA is TGTGCCAGCAGCCAAACAGGGAGTGAAGCTTTCTTT.

A word on this clonotype: This sequence may be a read error, since a much larger clone differs from it by one base. The size of this beta chain means little, since it is a stray read in a library made for alpha chains. V is TRBV9 and J is TRBJ2-5; the D gene is possibly TRBD1 (5 bases). Germline V gene lookup returns CDR1 SGDLS and CDR2 YYNGEE. The CDR3 consists of 13 residues. The CDR3 DNA reads as TGTGACAGCAGCGTAGGACAACTCGAGACCCAGTACTTC. This gives the protein CDSSVGQLETQYF. The full variable domain, completed using reference TRBV9 and TRBJ2-5, is DSGVTQTPKHLITATGQRVTLRCSPRSGDLSVYWYQQSLDQGLQFLIQYYNGEERAKGNILERFSAQQFPDLHSELNLSSLELGDSALYFCDSSVGQLETQYFGPGTRLLVL.

This clonotype was detected ten times or more. Within a library made for alpha chains, this beta chain is off target, and its count is uninformative. The V and J genes are TRBV29-1 and TRBJ2-7; no clear D gene. V lost 6 bases, J lost 0 bases, and 9 bases lay in between. The CDR3 has 12 amino acids. Germline V gene sequence: CDR1 SQVTM, CDR2 ANQGSEA. The CDR3 region is CSVDINSYEQYF. The CDR3, as DNA: TGCAGCGTAGACATCAACTCCTACGAGCAGTACTTC.

The sample holds many counts of this clonotype. Because the library targeted alpha chains, this beta chain is an off-target read whose size means little. V gene TRBV14 combines with J gene TRBJ2-1; D not certain. The CDR3 runs to 11 residues. The germline CDR1 and CDR2 sequences are SGHDN and FVKESK. V gave up 3 bases and J gave up 10 bases, with 7 bases separating them. The CDR3 nucleotides read TGTGCCAGCAGCCAGGGGTTCGAGCAGTTCTTC. It specifies CASSQGFEQFF.

This clonotype was seen ten or more times. This beta chain turned up in a library designed for alpha chains; as an off-target read, its abundance says little. The V call is TRBV6-2 or TRBV6-3, the J call TRBJ2-7; TRBD1 aligns across 11 bases. The CDR3 consists of 16 residues. J gave up 4 bases and V 4 bases, and 9 bases lay outside the gene matches. CDR1 is MNHEY, CDR2 SVGEGT, per germline. CDR3 nucleotides: TGTGCCAGCAGTTCGGCCTCCGGGACAGGGGGTTACGAGCAGTACTTC. The encoded protein is CASSSASGTGGYEQYF.

This clonotype was found a few times. Since it is a stray read in a library aimed at alpha chains, this beta chain has a size that is not meaningful. The chain is built from TRBV6-5 and TRBJ1-1; D not certain. V was trimmed by 0 bases and J by 0 bases, leaving 8 bases between them. CDR1 MNHEY and CDR2 SVGAGI come from the germline V gene. This CDR3 comprises 15 residues. The CDR3 loop is CASSYSGNMNTEAFF. CDR3 DNA sequence: TGTGCCAGCAGTTACTCTGGGAACATGAACACTGAAGCTTTCTTT.

With regard to this clonotype: Within a library made for alpha chains, this beta chain is off target, and its count is uninformative. The chain uses TRBV14 and TRBJ2-6; D perhaps matches TRBD1 (5 bases). The CDR3 spans 17 residues. In germline, CDR1 is SGHDN, CDR2 FVKESK. Trimming shortened V by 2 bases and J by 0 bases, and 11 bases separated the two germline ends. The CDR3 DNA follows: TGTGCCAGCAGCCAATCAAGGGGCGTCTCTGGGGCCAACGTCCTGACTTTC. This encodes CASSQSRGVSGANVLTF.

This clonotype was seen a handful of times. A much larger clone lies one base from this, so it may be a read error. The library was designed around alpha chains, so this beta chain is a stray read whose abundance carries little weight. DNA of the CDR3: TGTGCCAGCAACCAAGATTCTCTGGGAGGGCGAGAGACCCAGTACTTC. This sequence encodes CASNQDSLGGRETQYF. The chain uses TRBV4-2 and TRBJ2-5; 7 bases line up with TRBD2. Germline V CDR1 and CDR2: LGHNA, YNFKEQ. CDR3 length: 16 residues.

This clonotype was observed many times. Being off target in a library aimed at alpha chains, this beta chain has a size of little meaning. The chain joins TRBV29-1 to TRBJ1-1, with D unresolved. This CDR3 has 14 amino acids. CDR1 and CDR2 from the germline V gene are SQVTM and ANQGSEA. V was pared by 3 bases and J by 0 bases, with 11 bases between. As DNA, the CDR3 is TGCAGCGTTGACAGATCCAACATGAACACTGAAGCTTTCTTT. As protein: CSVDRSNMNTEAFF.

To note about this clonotype: This beta chain represents an off-target read in a library built for alpha chains; its size is of limited meaning. This sequence joins TRBV7-2 and TRBJ1-1; tentative D call: TRBD1 (5 bases). The CDR3 extends over 15 amino acids. Per germline, CDR1 SGHTA and CDR2 FQGNSA. Trimming shortened V by 2 bases and J by 2 bases, and 12 bases separated the two germline ends. The CDR3 nucleotides read TGTGCCAGCAGCTTATCCTCCCAGGGAAACACTGAAGCTTTCTTT. It is translated as CASSLSSQGNTEAFF. The variable domain in full, with the rest retrieved from reference TRBV7-2 and TRBJ1-1, is GAGVSQSPSNKVTEKGKDVELRCDPISGHTALYWYRQSLGQGLEFLIYFQGNSAPDKSGLPSDRFSAERTGGSVSTLTIQRTQQEDSAVYLCASSLSSQGNTEAFFGQGTRLTVV.

This clonotype was seen ten or more times. The size of this beta chain means little, since it is a stray read in a library made for alpha chains. V is TRBV27 and J is TRBJ2-3; 10 nucleotides agree with TRBD2. The CDR3 loop spans 16 amino acids. The V gene's germline CDR1 is MNHEY and CDR2 SMNVEV (reference sequence). V lost 3 bases and J lost 6; bases outside the gene matches: 9. CDR3 sequence reads: CASSFSGGSFGDTQYF. The CDR3 DNA reads TGTGCCAGCAGTTTTAGCGGGGGGTCATTCGGGGATACGCAGTATTTT.

This clonotype has a count of ten or more. Found in a library prepared for alpha chains, this beta chain is an off-target read, and its abundance has little meaning. J is TRBJ1-6 and V is TRBV28, with D hard to call. V was trimmed by 6 bases and J by 0 bases, leaving 9 bases between them. From germline, CDR1 is MDHEN and CDR2 SYDVKM. The CDR3 contains 15 residues. The CDR3 region is CASRPYYSYNSPLHF. Written as DNA, the CDR3 is TGTGCCAGCAGACCTTATTACTCCTATAATTCACCCCTCCACTTT.

The sample holds many counts of this clonotype. Relative to the germline gene, one junction end is altered; a read error may explain this. This beta chain came through as a stray read in a library set up for alpha chains, and its size says little. J is TRBJ2-5 and V is TRBV7-7; D ambiguous. CDR3 length: 13 amino acids. Germline V gene lookup returns CDR1 SSHAT and CDR2 FNYEAQ (reference sequence). In DNA form, the CDR3 reads TGTGCTAGCAGCTTAGCACACCAAGAGACCCAGTACTTC. Translation gives CASSLAHQETQYF.

In this sample, this clonotype turned up many times. Within a library made for alpha chains, this beta chain is off target, and its count is uninformative. The chain recombines TRBV7-8 with TRBJ2-7, with D possibly called TRBD1 or TRBD2 (7 bases each). This CDR3 region has 18 residues. With 5 bases removed from V and 0 bases from J, the gap between germline ends came to 23 bases. Per germline, CDR1 SGHVS and CDR2 FQNEAQ. CDR3 nucleotides: TGTGCCAGCAGCACAGGGGCTGGGGGGGGCGATGTCTCCTACGAGCAGTACTTC. Its protein is CASSTGAGGGDVSYEQYF. The whole variable domain, remainder taken from reference TRBV7-8 and TRBJ2-7, is GAGVSQSPRYKVAKRGQDVALRCDPISGHVSLFWYQQALGQGPEFLTYFQNEAQLDKSGLPSDRFFAERPEGSVSTLKIQRTQQEDSAVYLCASSTGAGGGDVSYEQYFGPGTRLTVT.

This clonotype has ten or more counts. This beta chain represents an off-target read in a library built for alpha chains; its size is of limited meaning. This chain joins TRBV7-2 and TRBJ2-1; TRBD1 matches at 9 bases. V lost 8 bases to trimming and J lost 0 bases; unmatched junction nucleotides: 5. The length of the CDR3 is 15 residues. Germline CDR1 is SGHTA and CDR2 is FQGNSA. The CDR3 reads CASEGQGYSYNEQFF. Here the CDR3 DNA reads TGTGCCAGCGAGGGACAGGGATACTCCTACAATGAGCAGTTCTTC.

This clonotype was seen ten or more times. This beta chain is an unintended read in a library built for alpha chains; its size means little. V and J are TRBV19 and TRBJ2-5; D unclear. This CDR3 region has 13 residues. V was cut by 5 bases and J by 7 bases, with 14 bases left in between. The germline V gene encodes CDR1 LNHDA and CDR2 SQIVND (reference sequence). The CDR3 nucleotides read TGTGCCAGTAGTCCTTCGCCAGACGGGACCCAGTACTTC. It codes for CASSPSPDGTQYF. Supplemented by reference TRBV19 and TRBJ2-5, the full variable domain reads DGGITQSPKYLFRKEGQNVTLSCEQNLNHDAMYWYRQDPGQGLRLIYYSQIVNDFQKGDIAEGYSVSREKKESFPLTVTSAQKNPTAFYLCASSPSPDGTQYFGPGTRLLVL.